Given below is one T cell receptor beta chain in context. Assay used: immunoSEQ multiplex PCR; TCRdb lists only in-frame clones, some missing. The sample includes about 68,000 clones, less than 95% seen only once; the top ten take roughly 1.5%. This sample was taken from a study of T cell changes during pregnancy in multiple sclerosis. This CDR3 spans 15 amino acids. The germline V gene has CDR1 SGHRS and CDR2 YFSETQ. Between the trimmed V and J ends, which lost 0 bases and 0 bases, there was a span of 7 bases. This chain connects TRBV5-1 to TRBJ1-3; D is undetermined. This material consisted of peripheral blood, taken in the third trimester of pregnancy. The clonotype originates from a female donor with multiple sclerosis, enrolled in a pregnancy study. The CDR3, as DNA: TGCGCCAGCAGCTTGGGGGAGGGCTCTGGAAACACCATATATTTT. It encodes CASSLGEGSGNTIYF. Complete variable domain (other parts from reference TRBV5-1 and TRBJ1-3): KAGVTQTPRYLIKTRGQQVTLSCSPISGHRSVSWYQQTPGQGLQFLFEYFSETQRNKGNFPGRFSGRQFSNSRSEMNVSTLELGDSALYLCASSLGEGSGNTIYFGEGSWLTVV.